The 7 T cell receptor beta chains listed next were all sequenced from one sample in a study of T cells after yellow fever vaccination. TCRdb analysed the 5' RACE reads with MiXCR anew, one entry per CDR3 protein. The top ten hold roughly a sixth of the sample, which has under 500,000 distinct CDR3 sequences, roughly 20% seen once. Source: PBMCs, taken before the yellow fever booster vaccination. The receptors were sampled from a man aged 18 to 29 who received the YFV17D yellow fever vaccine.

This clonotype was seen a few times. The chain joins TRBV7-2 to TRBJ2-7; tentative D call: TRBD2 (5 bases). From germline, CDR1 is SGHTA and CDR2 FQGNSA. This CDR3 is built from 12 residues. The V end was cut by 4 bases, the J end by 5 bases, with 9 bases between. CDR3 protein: CASSSYGNEQYV. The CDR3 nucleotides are TGTGCCAGCAGCTCCTACGGGAACGAGCAGTACGTC.

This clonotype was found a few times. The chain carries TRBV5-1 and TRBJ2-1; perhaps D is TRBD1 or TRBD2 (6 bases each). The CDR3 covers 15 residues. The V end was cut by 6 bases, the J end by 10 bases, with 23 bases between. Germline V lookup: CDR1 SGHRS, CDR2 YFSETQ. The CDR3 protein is CASTLNPPGAEEQFF. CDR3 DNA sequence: TGCGCCAGCACACTCAACCCGCCGGGGGCGGAGGAGCAGTTCTTC.

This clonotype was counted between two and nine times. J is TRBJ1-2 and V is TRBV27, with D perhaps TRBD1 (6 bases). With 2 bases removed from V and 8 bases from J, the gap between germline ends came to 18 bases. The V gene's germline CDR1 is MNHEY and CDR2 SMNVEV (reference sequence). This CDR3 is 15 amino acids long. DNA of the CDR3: TGTGCCAGCAGTTTACGTCCTCAGGGGTCATCCGGCTACACCTTC. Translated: CASSLRPQGSSGYTF.

In DNA form, the CDR3 reads TGTGCCAGCAGCCCCGCCTTTACAGGGGGTTACACAGATACGCAGTATTTT. Its translation: CASSPAFTGGYTDTQYF. The gene calls are TRBV7-9 and TRBJ2-3, with TRBD1 matching 8 bases. V shed 5 bases and J 2 bases; nucleotides not matched to a gene: 12. CDR1 and CDR2 (germline): SEHNR, FQNEAQ (reference sequence). The CDR3 is 17 residues long.

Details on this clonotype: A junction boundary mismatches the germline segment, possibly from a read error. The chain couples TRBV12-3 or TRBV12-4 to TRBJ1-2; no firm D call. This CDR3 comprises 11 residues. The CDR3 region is CASSLTETAAF. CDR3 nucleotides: TGTGCCAGCAGTCTTACAGAGACGGCTGCCTTC.

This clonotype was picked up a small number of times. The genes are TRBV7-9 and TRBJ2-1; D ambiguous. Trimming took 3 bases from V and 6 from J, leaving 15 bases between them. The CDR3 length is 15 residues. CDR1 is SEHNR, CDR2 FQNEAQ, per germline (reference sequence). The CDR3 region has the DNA TGTGCCAGCAGCTTGATGGACGTCGGGCCCAATGAGCAGTTCTTC. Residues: CASSLMDVGPNEQFF. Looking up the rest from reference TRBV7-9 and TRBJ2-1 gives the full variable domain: DTGVSQNPRHKITKRGQNVTFRCDPISEHNRLYWYRQTLGQGPEFLTYFQNEAQLEKSRLLSDRFSAERPKGSFSTLEIQRTEQGDSAMYLCASSLMDVGPNEQFFGPGTRLTVL.

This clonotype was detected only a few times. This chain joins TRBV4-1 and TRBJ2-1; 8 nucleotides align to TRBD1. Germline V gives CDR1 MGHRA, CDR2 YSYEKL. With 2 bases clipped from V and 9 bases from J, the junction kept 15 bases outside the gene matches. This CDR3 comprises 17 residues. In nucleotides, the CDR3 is TGCGCCAGCAGCCAACCGACGACAGGGGCCAACGAGGGTGAGCAGTTCTTC. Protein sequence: CASSQPTTGANEGEQFF.